This T cell receptor (beta chain) was retrieved from a study of resident and recirculating memory T cells in vitiligo. Study overall: Each patient gave two lesional and two nonlesional epidermal shave biopsies, plus PBMCs.

This CDR3 comprises 14 residues. Trimming removed 0 bases from V and 3 bases from J, with 9 bases in between. Germline V gene data show CDR1 as MNHEY and CDR2 as SVGAGI. In regard to this clone: Other DNA sequences in this sample translate to the same CDR3.

The table came from immunoSEQ multiplex PCR; TCRdb's copy has only in-frame clones and leaves some out. The sample lists 70,000 or so clones; roughly 90% were seen once. This TCR was recovered from a male donor with vitiligo. The sample was blood. The V call is TRBV6-5, the J call TRBJ2-7, with D perhaps matching TRBD1 (6 bases). The CDR3 spells CASSYSGQGYEQYF. For the CDR3, the DNA is TGTGCCAGCAGTTACTCGGGACAAGGCTACGAGCAGTACTTC.